Listed below are T cell receptor beta chains from one sample, sequenced in a study of blood T cell repertoires in COVID-19. TCRdb's table, derived via immunoSEQ multiplex PCR, lists solely in-frame clones and lacks some. The table lists some 220,000 clones, about 86% of them singletons. Source material: peripheral blood. All receptors come from a woman aged 25 to 39 who had recovered from COVID-19. Each CDR3 is given with its conserved first and last residue. A D gene is named only where the DNA matches it firmly. Clone size appears in some rows only: once, few, many, or a class for an expanded clone.

CDR3aa: CASSLGQGPLNEKLFF; CDR3nt: TGTGCCAGCAGCTTAGGGCAGGGCCCCCTCAATGAAAAACTGTTTTTT; v_gene: TRBV7-9; j_gene: TRBJ1-4; d_gene: -; abundance: -; len: 16
CDR3aa: CASSPRAGSHYEQYF; CDR3nt: TGCGCCAGCAGCCCCCGGGCGGGGTCCCACTACGAGCAGTACTTC; v_gene: TRBV4-1; j_gene: TRBJ2-7; d_gene: -; abundance: few; len: 15
CDR3aa: CASSLGGTGNNEQFF; CDR3nt: TGTGCCAGCAGCCTAGGCGGGACAGGGAACAATGAGCAGTTCTTC; v_gene: TRBV9; j_gene: TRBJ2-1; d_gene: TRBD1; abundance: -; len: 15
CDR3aa: CASSYPQGVNTEAFF; CDR3nt: TGTGCCAGCAGTTACCCACAGGGGGTGAACACTGAAGCTTTCTTT; v_gene: TRBV6-6; j_gene: TRBJ1-1; d_gene: TRBD1; abundance: -; len: 15
CDR3aa: CASSLTGTGFYEQYF; CDR3nt: TGTGCCAGCAGCTTAACGGGGACAGGGTTTTACGAGCAGTACTTC; v_gene: TRBV7-3; j_gene: TRBJ2-7; d_gene: TRBD1; abundance: -; len: 15
CDR3aa: CASSPPRGTSGINYEQYF; CDR3nt: TGTGCCAGCTCACCACCGAGGGGAACTAGCGGGATTAACTACGAGCAGTACTTC; v_gene: TRBV18; j_gene: TRBJ2-7; d_gene: TRBD2; abundance: -; len: 18
CDR3aa: CASSLTGGGQPQHF; CDR3nt: TGTGCCAGCAGTTTGACAGGGGGGGGACAGCCCCAGCATTTT; v_gene: TRBV28; j_gene: TRBJ1-5; d_gene: TRBD1; abundance: -; len: 14
CDR3aa: CSAIAGVGETQYF; CDR3nt: TGCAGCGCTATAGCGGGAGTGGGGGAGACCCAGTACTTC; v_gene: TRBV29-1; j_gene: TRBJ2-5; d_gene: TRBD2; abundance: -; len: 13
CDR3aa: CASSSTTSGRETQYF; CDR3nt: TGTGCCAGCAGCTCAACGACTAGCGGGAGAGAGACCCAGTACTTC; v_gene: TRBV7-9; j_gene: TRBJ2-5; d_gene: TRBD2; abundance: -; len: 15
CDR3aa: CASSARLAGLTDTQYF; CDR3nt: TGTGCCAGCAGCGCCAGGCTAGCGGGCCTCACAGATACGCAGTATTTT; v_gene: TRBV9; j_gene: TRBJ2-3; d_gene: TRBD2; abundance: -; len: 16
CDR3aa: CASSLSTGTSEAFF; CDR3nt: TGCGCCAGCAGCTTGTCGACAGGGACCTCTGAAGCTTTCTTT; v_gene: TRBV5-1; j_gene: TRBJ1-1; d_gene: TRBD1; abundance: -; len: 14
CDR3aa: CASRHTGNTEAFF; CDR3nt: TGTGCCAGCAGACACACAGGGAACACTGAAGCTTTCTTT; v_gene: TRBV7-3; j_gene: TRBJ1-1; d_gene: -; abundance: -; len: 13
CDR3aa: CASSPRLAGDIQYF; CDR3nt: TGTGCCAGCAGCCCAAGACTAGCGGGGGACATTCAGTACTTC; v_gene: TRBV14; j_gene: TRBJ2-4; d_gene: TRBD2; abundance: -; len: 14
CDR3aa: CAWGEGEKLFF; CDR3nt: TGTGCCTGGGGAGAGGGGGAAAAACTGTTTTTT; v_gene: TRBV30; j_gene: TRBJ1-4; d_gene: -; abundance: -; len: 11
CDR3aa: CASSFSGSGEETQYF; CDR3nt: TGTGCCAGCAGCTTTAGCGGGAGTGGTGAGGAGACCCAGTACTTC; v_gene: TRBV3-1/TRBV3-2; j_gene: TRBJ2-5; d_gene: TRBD2; abundance: -; len: 15
CDR3aa: CASSQPGQGGTF; CDR3nt: TGTGCCAGCAGCCAACCGGGACAGGGAGGAACCTTC; v_gene: TRBV3-1/TRBV3-2; j_gene: TRBJ1-2; d_gene: TRBD1; abundance: -; len: 12
CDR3aa: CASRSTGSGNTIYF; CDR3nt: TGTGCCAGCAGATCCACAGGATCTGGAAACACCATATATTTT; v_gene: TRBV27; j_gene: TRBJ1-3; d_gene: -; abundance: -; len: 14
CDR3aa: CATSDLRQGWTQYF; CDR3nt: TGTGCCACCAGTGATTTGCGGCAGGGGTGGACCCAGTACTTC; v_gene: TRBV24-1; j_gene: TRBJ2-5; d_gene: -; abundance: -; len: 14
CDR3aa: CASSSRGLAGAYEQYF; CDR3nt: TGTGCCAGCAGTTCCCGGGGACTAGCGGGAGCCTACGAGCAGTACTTC; v_gene: TRBV27; j_gene: TRBJ2-7; d_gene: TRBD2; abundance: few; len: 16
CDR3aa: CASSLRGQGAPGELFF; CDR3nt: TGTGCCAGCAGCCTAAGAGGGCAGGGGGCGCCCGGGGAGCTGTTTTTT; v_gene: TRBV14; j_gene: TRBJ2-2; d_gene: TRBD1; abundance: -; len: 16
CDR3aa: CASNSGGRNTEAFF; CDR3nt: TGCGCCAGCAACTCCGGGGGGCGGAACACTGAAGCTTTCTTT; v_gene: TRBV10-2; j_gene: TRBJ1-1; d_gene: -; abundance: -; len: 14
CDR3aa: CASSIGTSGRATDTQYF; CDR3nt: TGTGCCAGCTCAATTGGGACTAGCGGGAGGGCCACAGATACGCAGTATTTT; v_gene: TRBV9; j_gene: TRBJ2-3; d_gene: TRBD2; abundance: -; len: 17
CDR3aa: CASSRQRNGGELFF; CDR3nt: TGTGCCAGCAGTCGGCAGAGGAATGGCGGGGAGCTGTTTTTT; v_gene: TRBV27; j_gene: TRBJ2-2; d_gene: -; abundance: -; len: 14
CDR3aa: CSVGFPIVNYGYTF; CDR3nt: TGCAGCGTTGGGTTTCCGATAGTGAACTATGGCTACACCTTC; v_gene: TRBV29-1; j_gene: TRBJ1-2; d_gene: -; abundance: -; len: 14
CDR3aa: CASSPTGYTEAFF; CDR3nt: TGTGCCAGCAGCCCGACAGGGTACACTGAAGCTTTCTTT; v_gene: TRBV7-3; j_gene: TRBJ1-1; d_gene: TRBD1; abundance: -; len: 13
CDR3aa: CATAPRGTGQETQYF; CDR3nt: TGTGCCACCGCGCCGCGGGGGACAGGACAAGAGACCCAGTACTTC; v_gene: TRBV24-1; j_gene: TRBJ2-5; d_gene: -; abundance: -; len: 15
CDR3aa: CSLSGTGDYGYTF; CDR3nt: TGCAGCTTATCCGGGACGGGGGACTATGGCTACACCTTC; v_gene: TRBV29-1; j_gene: TRBJ1-2; d_gene: -; abundance: -; len: 13
CDR3aa: CASSLSSRPYNEQFF; CDR3nt: TGTGCCAGCAGTTTGTCTAGCCGACCATACAATGAGCAGTTCTTC; v_gene: TRBV28; j_gene: TRBJ2-1; d_gene: -; abundance: few; len: 15
CDR3aa: CASSTIAGGYHNEQFF; CDR3nt: TGTGCCAGCAGCACCATAGCGGGAGGGTACCACAATGAGCAGTTCTTC; v_gene: TRBV9; j_gene: TRBJ2-1; d_gene: TRBD2; abundance: -; len: 16
CDR3aa: CASSLGLAGNNEQFF; CDR3nt: TGTGCCAGCAGCCTGGGACTAGCGGGCAACAATGAGCAGTTCTTC; v_gene: TRBV7-3; j_gene: TRBJ2-1; d_gene: TRBD2; abundance: -; len: 15
CDR3aa: CASSYSSGFGSNTQYF; CDR3nt: TGTGCCAGCAGTTACTCGTCCGGGTTTGGCTCAAATACGCAGTATTTT; v_gene: TRBV6-5; j_gene: TRBJ2-3; d_gene: -; abundance: -; len: 16
CDR3aa: CASSPTTRSNQPQHF; CDR3nt: TGTGCCAGCAGCCCGACTACCCGTAGCAATCAGCCCCAGCATTTT; v_gene: TRBV27; j_gene: TRBJ1-5; d_gene: -; abundance: -; len: 15
CDR3aa: CASSWGQGETQYF; CDR3nt: TGTGCCAGCAGCTGGGGACAGGGCGAGACCCAGTACTTC; v_gene: TRBV5-6; j_gene: TRBJ2-5; d_gene: TRBD1; abundance: -; len: 13
CDR3aa: CASTIRGYGYTF; CDR3nt: TGTGCCAGCACCATTCGGGGCTATGGCTACACCTTC; v_gene: TRBV6-5; j_gene: TRBJ1-2; d_gene: -; abundance: -; len: 12
CDR3aa: CATSRDIGGWDIQPQHF; CDR3nt: TGTGCCACCAGCAGAGATATTGGAGGGTGGGATATCCAGCCCCAGCATTTT; v_gene: TRBV15; j_gene: TRBJ1-5; d_gene: -; abundance: -; len: 17
CDR3aa: CASSDRLPFYGYTF; CDR3nt: TGTGCCAGCAGCGACAGGCTCCCCTTCTATGGCTACACCTTC; v_gene: TRBV6-6; j_gene: TRBJ1-2; d_gene: -; abundance: -; len: 14
CDR3aa: CASSEALGSNQPQHF; CDR3nt: TGTGCCAGCAGTGAAGCGCTTGGCAGCAATCAGCCCCAGCATTTT; v_gene: TRBV2; j_gene: TRBJ1-5; d_gene: -; abundance: -; len: 15
CDR3aa: CASREAALLEQFF; CDR3nt: TGTGCCAGCAGGGAGGCAGCTCTTCTTGAGCAGTTCTTC; v_gene: TRBV28; j_gene: TRBJ2-1; d_gene: -; abundance: -; len: 13
CDR3aa: CAGRGQVNTEAFF; CDR3nt: TGTGCCGGGCGGGGACAGGTGAACACTGAAGCTTTCTTT; v_gene: TRBV6-5; j_gene: TRBJ1-1; d_gene: TRBD1; abundance: -; len: 13
CDR3aa: CASSPQSGYTF; CDR3nt: TGTGCCAGCTCACCCCAGTCTGGCTACACCTTC; v_gene: TRBV18; j_gene: TRBJ1-2; d_gene: -; abundance: -; len: 11
CDR3aa: CASSFSGVSYEQYF; CDR3nt: TGTGCCAGCAGCTTTAGCGGGGTCTCCTACGAGCAGTACTTC; v_gene: TRBV7-9; j_gene: TRBJ2-7; d_gene: TRBD2; abundance: -; len: 14
CDR3aa: CASSGGGGGFYEQYF; CDR3nt: TGTGCCAGCAGTGGGGGGGGCGGCGGCTTCTACGAGCAGTACTTC; v_gene: TRBV6-2/TRBV6-3; j_gene: TRBJ2-7; d_gene: -; abundance: -; len: 15
CDR3aa: CASSQQTANLYEQYF; CDR3nt: TGTGCCAGCTCACAACAGACAGCGAACCTCTACGAGCAGTACTTC; v_gene: TRBV18; j_gene: TRBJ2-7; d_gene: -; abundance: -; len: 15
CDR3aa: CASSFTSSYEQYF; CDR3nt: TGTGCCAGCAGTTTCACCAGTTCCTACGAGCAGTACTTC; v_gene: TRBV28; j_gene: TRBJ2-7; d_gene: -; abundance: -; len: 13